The 16 T cell receptor beta chains below come from one sample, sequenced in a study of T cell changes during pregnancy in multiple sclerosis. The repertoire was sequenced with immunoSEQ multiplex PCR; TCRdb's copy has only in-frame clones and lacks some. The sample has 39,000 or so clones, about 92% seen once. Sequenced here: CD8+ T cells from peripheral blood mononuclear cells, sampled before pregnancy. The receptors come from a female donor with multiple sclerosis, enrolled in a pregnancy study.

The chain has TRBV23-1 and TRBJ2-7; TRBD1 matches 7 bases. TRBV23-1 carries the ORF label, with uncertain function. V was pared by 6 bases and J by 2 bases, with 1 base of the junction left unmatched. This CDR3 spans 12 amino acids. CDR3 protein: CASRGQTYEQYF. The CDR3 DNA follows: TGCGCCAGCAGGGGACAGACCTACGAGCAGTACTTC.

This chain links TRBV15 with TRBJ2-1; maybe TRBD1 (5 bases). The CDR3 is 14 amino acids. V shed 5 bases and J shed 2 bases, with 10 bases lying between them. Per the germline V gene, CDR1 is LNHNV and CDR2 is YYDKDF (reference sequence). CDR3 sequence: CATSGAGTYNEQFF. The CDR3 region has the DNA TGTGCCACCAGCGGGGCAGGGACCTACAATGAGCAGTTCTTC.

The V and J genes are TRBV7-7 and TRBJ2-7; TRBD1 matches 10 bases. V gave up 5 bases and J gave up 2 bases; unmatched junction bases: 6. CDR3 length: 15 amino acids. Germline V CDR1 and CDR2: SSHAT, FNYEAQ (reference sequence). CDR3 sequence (DNA): TGTGCCAGCAGCCCCGGGACAGGGGTTACCTACGAGCAGTACTTC. It codes for CASSPGTGVTYEQYF.

This sequence joins TRBV30 and TRBJ1-1; D ambiguous. CDR1 GTSNPN and CDR2 SVGIG come from the germline V gene (reference sequence). V was cut by 4 bases and J by 11 bases, with 23 bases left in between. There are 14 residues in the CDR3. The chain's CDR3 is CAWIPGGSSKGAFF. CDR3 DNA sequence: TGTGCCTGGATACCGGGTGGGAGTTCCAAAGGGGCTTTCTTT.

The chain links TRBV16 to TRBJ1-1; D is uncertain. The CDR3 consists of 14 residues. Germline CDR1 KGHSY, CDR2 FQNENV. Trimming removed 4 bases from V and 3 bases from J, with 12 bases in between. The DNA of the CDR3 is TGTGCCAGCAGCCCTCAGGACGGGGACACTGAAGCTTTCTTT. Translation: CASSPQDGDTEAFF.

The chain carries TRBV18 and TRBJ2-7; 8 bases fit TRBD1. This CDR3 contains 14 residues. Germline V gene lookup returns CDR1 KGHSH and CDR2 LQKENI. The V segment lost 3 bases and the J segment 4 bases; nucleotides outside the gene matches: 5. The CDR3 sequence: CASSPGQGAYEQYF. The CDR3 coding sequence is TGTGCCAGCTCACCTGGGCAGGGGGCTTACGAGCAGTACTTC.

This rearrangement joins TRBV5-5 to TRBJ2-7; possibly TRBD1 for D (5 bases). The CDR3 is 15 residues long. In germline, CDR1 is SGHKS, CDR2 YYEKEE (reference sequence). Trimming took 7 bases from V and 4 from J, leaving 21 bases between them. The CDR3 nucleotides read TGTGCCAGCCACCGGGTGCAGGGAAGTCGTTACGAGCAGTACTTC. Protein product: CASHRVQGSRYEQYF.

This clone turned up a few times. The V and J genes are TRBV10-3 and TRBJ1-6; 8 bases match TRBD1. V dropped 0 bases and J dropped 7; count of bases not matched to a gene: 5. There are 16 residues in the CDR3. CDR1 ENHRY and CDR2 SYGVKD come from the germline V gene. DNA for the CDR3: TGTGCCATCAGTGAGTCGGGACAGGCGGGGAATTCACCCCTCCACTTT. This translates into CAISESGQAGNSPLHF.

This clone has only a few counts. This chain joins TRBV6-1 and TRBJ1-5, with D possibly matching TRBD1 (5 bases). V lost 8 bases and J lost 4, with 15 bases in between. The CDR3 extends over 14 amino acids. The germline gives CDR1 MNHNS, CDR2 SASEGT. CDR3 nucleotides: TGTGCCAGCGGGGGGGACGGGAGTAATCAGCCCCAGCATTTT. Translation gives CASGGDGSNQPQHF.

The V gene is TRBV7-8, the J gene TRBJ2-5; D unclear. V lost 2 bases, J lost 5 bases, and 6 bases lay in between. The CDR3 is 12 amino acids. CDR1 is SGHVS and CDR2 is FQNEAQ in the germline V gene. DNA for the CDR3: TGTGCCAGCAGCTTACTGTTGGAGACCCAGTACTTC. Translation gives CASSLLLETQYF.

The gene calls are TRBV2 and TRBJ2-1, with TRBD1 matching over 9 bases. Germline-derived CDR1 and CDR2 are SNHLY and FYNNEI. Trimming cost V 6 bases and J 0 bases; bases outside gene matches: 6. The CDR3 is 16 amino acids. CDR3 coding DNA: TGTGCCAGCAGGGGGACAGGGACGAGCTCCTACAATGAGCAGTTCTTC. Its protein is CASRGTGTSSYNEQFF.

The chain links TRBV28 to TRBJ2-2; D is possibly TRBD1 (6 bases). This CDR3 region has 16 residues. Trimming stripped 6 bases from V and 1 base from J, with 15 bases between. Looked up from germline, CDR1 is MDHEN and CDR2 is SYDVKM. The CDR3 sequence is CASSQQGWENTGELFF. The CDR3 DNA reads as TGTGCCAGCAGCCAGCAGGGGTGGGAGAACACCGGGGAGCTGTTTTTT.

The chain links TRBV4-1 to TRBJ2-7; 10 positions agree with TRBD2. J lost 4 bases, V lost 3 bases, and 6 bases had no gene match. The germline V gene has CDR1 MGHRA and CDR2 YSYEKL. This CDR3 is built from 15 residues. DNA of the CDR3: TGCGCCAGCAGCCAGACCGGGACTAGCGATTACGAGCAGTACTTC. Translated, it gives CASSQTGTSDYEQYF.

V usage is TRBV5-1 and J usage is TRBJ2-5; a weak D match, TRBD2 (6 bases). The ends were cut back, 2 bases at V and 13 bases at J, with 18 bases in the middle. The CDR3 covers 13 residues. Looked up from germline, CDR1 is SGHRS and CDR2 is YFSETQ. This CDR3 is CASSLRRDGDLYF. The CDR3 DNA reads TGCGCCAGCAGCTTACGGAGGGACGGGGACCTGTACTTC.

The chain employs TRBV14 and TRBJ2-7; a weak D match, TRBD1 (6 bases). V was clipped by 6 bases and J by 6 bases, with 15 bases between them. Germline V gene data show CDR1 as SGHDN and CDR2 as FVKESK. The CDR3 has 13 amino acids. Written as DNA, the CDR3 is TGTGCCAGCAGTTCTGACAGGTTCAGCGAGCAGTACTTC. This codes for CASSSDRFSEQYF.

The rearrangement links TRBV29-1 to TRBJ1-4; D call uncertain. Trimming stripped 1 base from V and 6 bases from J, with 12 bases between. Germline lookup yields CDR1 SQVTM and CDR2 ANQGSEA. The CDR3 length is 14 residues. The CDR3 DNA follows: TGCAGCGTTGAAGTTCCGGGAAAATATGAAAAACTGTTTTTT. Protein sequence: CSVEVPGKYEKLFF. The whole variable domain, filled in from reference TRBV29-1 and TRBJ1-4, reads SAVISQKPSRDICQRGTSLTIQCQVDSQVTMMFWYRQQPGQSLTLIATANQGSEATYESGFVIDKFPISRPNLTFSTLTVSNMSPEDSSIYLCSVEVPGKYEKLFFGSGTQLSVL.